This entry concerns a single TCR beta chain. Its antigen is as yet unknown. Germline lookup yields CDR1 LNHDA and CDR2 SQIVND (reference sequence). The CDR3 loop spans 12 amino acids. The V gene end was trimmed by 10 bases and the J gene end by 6 bases; junction bases not matched to a gene: 5. These data originate in a study of T cell responses to AZD1222 COVID-19 vaccine. Study observations and caveats: Clonal diversity may have been underestimated in mostly white British donors.

Assay: immunoSEQ multiplex PCR; the TCRdb copy retains only in-frame clones and omits some. Found here are about 140,000 clones, roughly 93% of them singletons; the top ten hold over 0.85%. The J gene is TRBJ2-1, the V gene TRBV19, with 8 nucleotides matching TRBD2. Sequencing used peripheral blood, obtained on day 0 of MenACWY control vaccination. This clonotype was obtained from an adult in good health. DNA of the CDR3: TGTGCCACCGGGACTAGGAGCAATGAGCAGTTCTTC. Translation: CATGTRSNEQFF.